Shown below are 25 T cell receptor beta chains from a single sample sequenced in a study of Tregs in tolerant kidney transplant recipients. Data came from immunoSEQ multiplex PCR; TCRdb stores just in-frame clones and leaves some out. This sample contains approximately 50,000 clones. The input for sequencing was CD4+ T cells from blood, taken before the transplant. The receptors originated from a human donor who received a combined kidney and bone marrow transplant.

The CDR3 protein is CASSIRGLPATPRNEQFF. The sequenced CDR3 bases are TGTGCCAGTAGTATAAGGGGACTGCCAGCGACCCCTCGGAATGAG. V gene TRBV19 combines with J gene TRBJ2-1, with TRBD2 as a possible D gene (6 bases). With the read ending 3 residues before the CDR3 end, the germline J gene is used to fill in that end. Trimming removed 2 bases from V and 7 bases from J, with 24 bases in between. CDR1 LNHDA and CDR2 SQIVND come from the germline V gene (reference sequence). The CDR3 has 18 amino acids.

In the case of this clone: Read data end 3 residues before the CDR3 end; the end is taken from the germline J gene. This chain joins TRBV2 and TRBJ1-1, with 8 bases that match TRBD1. The trim removed 5 bases at V and 3 bases at J, leaving 5 bases unmatched. The CDR3 covers 14 residues. Looked up from germline, CDR1 is SNHLY and CDR2 is FYNNEI. CDR3 loop: CASSRQGRDTEAFF. CDR3 DNA (partial): TGTGCCAGCAGTCGACAGGGGAGGGACACTGAA.

Details on this clone: The CDR3 extends 3 residues past the end of the read, so its final part is completed from the germline J gene. The rearrangement joins TRBV6-2 or TRBV6-3 to TRBJ1-2; D is unclear. The CDR3 has 13 amino acids. Trimming took off 2 bases at V and 6 bases at J, with 10 bases between the two ends. The germline CDR1 and CDR2 sequences are MNHEY and SVGEGT. The CDR3 loop reads CASSYGQVDGYTF. The CDR3 DNA, read in part, is TGTGCCAGCAGTTACGGGCAGGTCGATGGC.

A note on this clone: The read comes to an end 3 residues before the CDR3 does, leaving the germline J gene to fill in the end. The chain is built from TRBV29-1 and TRBJ1-3; no firm D call. The CDR3 length is 13 residues. Germline assignment: CDR1 SQVTM and CDR2 ANQGSEA. Trimming stripped 4 bases from V and 0 bases from J, with 7 bases between. CDR3 DNA, as far as it was read: TGCAGCGTTGTCCCCAGCTCTGGAAACACC. Residues: CSVVPSSGNT. The CDR3 in its entirety is CSVVPSSGNTIYF.

Concerning this clone: The read stops 3 residues short of the end of the CDR3; the missing end is completed from the germline J gene. The V call is TRBV7-8, the J call TRBJ2-3; no clear D gene. Per germline, CDR1 SGHVS and CDR2 FQNEAQ. V was pared by 1 base and J by 1 base, with 12 bases between. The CDR3 extends over 16 amino acids. This CDR3 reads CASSLVVRSGTDTQYF. The part of the CDR3 DNA that was read is TGTGCCAGCAGCTTAGTCGTGCGGTCTGGCACAGATACG. The full variable domain, with the rest looked up from reference TRBV7-8 and TRBJ2-3, is GAGVSQSPRYKVAKRGQDVALRCDPISGHVSLFWYQQALGQGPEFLTYFQNEAQLDKSGLPSDRFFAERPEGSVSTLKIQRTQQEDSAVYLCASSLVVRSGTDTQYFGPGTRLTVL.

To note about this clone: The missing CDR3 end, 3 residues past where the read stops, is filled in from the germline J gene. The V and J genes are TRBV19 and TRBJ2-1; D possibly corresponds to TRBD1 (6 bases). The ends were cut back, 4 bases at V and 4 bases at J, with 8 bases in the middle. Germline V gene data show CDR1 as LNHDA and CDR2 as SQIVND (reference sequence). The CDR3 loop spans 13 amino acids. Incomplete CDR3 DNA: TGTGCCAGTAGTACCGGACAGTACAATGAG. It codes for CASSTGQYNE. The CDR3 reads in full as CASSTGQYNEQFF.

Turning to this clone: Read coverage stops 3 residues before the CDR3 terminus; the germline J gene supplies the remainder. The rearrangement joins TRBV30 to TRBJ2-5, with 8 bases fitting TRBD1. V was pared by 7 bases and J by 4 bases, with 14 bases of the junction left unmatched. The CDR3 contains 15 residues. Germline V gene data show CDR1 as GTSNPN and CDR2 as SVGIG (reference sequence). The covered CDR3 bases are TGTGCCTATCAGCCCCAGGGGGCGCTTGGAGAGACC. Translated: CAYQPQGALGET. Given in full, the CDR3 is CAYQPQGALGETQYF. The full variable domain, rest sourced from reference TRBV30 and TRBJ2-5, is SQTIHQWPATLVQPVGSPLSLECTVEGTSNPNLYWYRQAAGRGLQLLFYSVGIGQISSEVPQNLSASRPQDRQFILSSKKLLLSDSGFYLCAYQPQGALGETQYFGPGTRLLVL.

Concerning this clone: Sequencing ends 3 residues short of the CDR3 end; the germline J gene provides the rest. This sequence joins TRBV19 and TRBJ2-2; 9 bases are shared with TRBD1. J gave up 3 bases and V 6 bases, and 2 bases lay outside the gene matches. CDR1 is LNHDA, CDR2 SQIVND, per germline (reference sequence). This CDR3 is built from 14 residues. Partial CDR3 DNA: TGTGCCAGTAGGGACAGGGGTCACACCGGGGAG. Protein product: CASRDRGHTGE. The entire CDR3 reads CASRDRGHTGELFF.

CDR3 in amino acids: CASSSRVGGPETQYF. Partial CDR3 DNA: TGTGCCAGCAGCTCCAGGGTAGGGGGTCCGGAGACC. The chain recombines TRBV11-1 with TRBJ2-5, with D possibly matching TRBD1 (6 bases). The read ends 3 residues shy of where the CDR3 ends; the end is completed using the germline J gene. The CDR3 has 15 residues. The germline V gene encodes CDR1 SGHAT and CDR2 FQDESV (reference sequence). The V end was cut by 4 bases, the J end by 5 bases, with 17 bases between.

Turning to this clone: The sequenced fragment ends 3 residues before the CDR3 boundary, so the rest is inferred from the germline J gene. V usage is TRBV2 and J usage is TRBJ1-2, with TRBD1 matching 9 bases. Germline V lookup: CDR1 SNHLY, CDR2 FYNNEI. This CDR3 is built from 19 residues. CDR3 sequence reads: CASSEATTLGTGKRRGYTF. CDR3 bases read: TGTGCCAGCAGTGAAGCTACCACCCTCGGGACAGGGAAGAGGAGAGGC.

With regard to this clone: The CDR3 is cut off 3 residues early in the read; its end comes from the germline J gene. The J gene is TRBJ1-2, the V gene TRBV7-8; TRBD1 aligns across 7 bases. CDR1 SGHVS and CDR2 FQNEAQ come from the germline V gene. The V segment lost 5 bases and the J segment 6 bases; nucleotides outside the gene matches: 9. The CDR3 length is 14 residues. The CDR3 protein is CASSPRTGWNGYTF. The DNA read from the CDR3 is TGTGCCAGCAGCCCCCGGACAGGTTGGAATGGC.

About this clone itself: The missing CDR3 end, 3 residues past where the read stops, is filled in from the germline J gene. The chain carries TRBV19 and TRBJ2-5; 7 positions agree with TRBD2. The length of the CDR3 is 18 residues. With 6 bases clipped from V and 5 bases from J, the junction kept 21 bases outside the gene matches. Germline V CDR1 and CDR2: LNHDA, SQIVND (reference sequence). CDR3 DNA, as far as it was read: TGTGCCAGTAGCAGCGGAGAGGCTAGCGGTCACAGAGGGGAGACC. This encodes CASSSGEASGHRGET. The CDR3 as a whole reads CASSSGEASGHRGETQYF.

A word on this clone: Read data end 3 residues before the CDR3 end; the end is taken from the germline J gene. The J gene is TRBJ2-6, the V gene TRBV18, with D unresolved. Trimming pared 3 bases from V and 2 bases from J, leaving 17 bases between. Germline V gives CDR1 KGHSH, CDR2 LQKENI. This CDR3 comprises 18 residues. The CDR3 loop reads CASSPAAPQGAGANVLTF. The sequenced part of the CDR3 DNA is TGTGCCAGCTCACCGGCGGCCCCCCAAGGAGCTGGGGCCAACGTC.

To note about this clone: The CDR3 extends 3 residues past the end of the read, so its final part is completed from the germline J gene. The chain links TRBV5-4 to TRBJ1-4; possible D gene TRBD1, 6 bases. Germline loops: CDR1 SGHNT, CDR2 YYREEE (reference sequence). This CDR3 is built from 16 residues. Trimming shortened V by 4 bases and J by 0 bases, and 13 bases separated the two germline ends. Incomplete CDR3 DNA: TGTGCCAGCAGCAGTTACAGGGCCGCAACTAATGAAAAA. It encodes CASSSYRAATNEK. The CDR3 as a whole reads CASSSYRAATNEKLFF.

As for this clone: The CDR3 goes on 3 residues after the read ends, and that part is filled in from the germline J gene. The V call is TRBV5-6, the J call TRBJ2-3; D gene ambiguous. The CDR3 is made up of 15 amino acids. V was clipped by 1 base and J by 0 bases, with 9 bases between them. The germline V gene has CDR1 SGHDT and CDR2 YYEEEE. Partial CDR3 DNA: TGTGCCAGCAGCTTGATAGTCCCTAGCACAGATACG. This codes for CASSLIVPSTDT. The full-length CDR3 reads as CASSLIVPSTDTQYF.

Concerning this clone: The CDR3 end falls 3 residues outside the read, so it is completed with the germline J gene. The V call is TRBV5-1, the J call TRBJ2-3; TRBD1 agrees at 8 bases. Trimming removed 3 bases from V and 3 bases from J; junction bases left unmatched: 3. This CDR3 is built from 14 residues. In germline, CDR1 is SGHRS, CDR2 YFSETQ. This CDR3 is CASSSGGKTDTQYF. CDR3 bases read: TGCGCCAGCAGCTCAGGGGGCAAAACAGATACG.

A remark on this clone: The sequence runs out 3 residues before the end of the CDR3; the remainder is reconstructed from the germline J gene. The chain combines TRBV5-1 with TRBJ1-5, with D perhaps matching TRBD1 (5 bases). The CDR3 runs to 13 residues. Germline values: CDR1 SGHRS, CDR2 YFSETQ. The ends were cut back, 4 bases at V and 1 base at J, with 6 bases in the middle. The covered CDR3 bases are TGCGCCAGCAGCCCAGGGAGCAATCAGCCC. Its translation is CASSPGSNQP. In full, the CDR3 is CASSPGSNQPQHF.

With regard to this clone: With the read ending 3 residues before the CDR3 end, the germline J gene is used to fill in that end. The chain links TRBV5-1 to TRBJ1-1, with 8 bases identical to TRBD1. This CDR3 is built from 12 residues. Germline loops: CDR1 SGHRS, CDR2 YFSETQ. J was trimmed by 7 bases and V by 4 bases; bases with no gene match: 3. The CDR3 is CASSPGTGEAFF. CDR3 bases read: TGCGCCAGCAGCCCAGGGACAGGTGAA. Filled out from reference TRBV5-1 and TRBJ1-1, the complete variable domain reads KAGVTQTPRYLIKTRGQQVTLSCSPISGHRSVSWYQQTPGQGLQFLFEYFSETQRNKGNFPGRFSGRQFSNSRSEMNVSTLELGDSALYLCASSPGTGEAFFGQGTRLTVV.

Concerning this clone itself: Read sequence stops 3 residues before the CDR3 end, and the germline J gene provides the missing end. The chain employs TRBV19 and TRBJ1-3; possible D gene TRBD1, 5 bases. The germline gives CDR1 LNHDA, CDR2 SQIVND (reference sequence). This CDR3 region has 12 residues. CDR3 DNA, as far as it was read: TGTGCCAGTAGTATACCACAGGATACC. Its protein product is CASSIPQDT. The full-length CDR3 reads as CASSIPQDTIYF. The full variable domain, in which reference TRBV19 and TRBJ1-3 provide the parts outside the CDR3, is DGGITQSPKYLFRKEGQNVTLSCEQNLNHDAMYWYRQDPGQGLRLIYYSQIVNDFQKGDIAEGYSVSREKKESFPLTVTSAQKNPTAFYLCASSIPQDTIYFGEGSWLTVV.

Remarks on this clone: The read ends 3 residues early relative to the CDR3; the germline J gene fills the gap. The chain joins TRBV5-4 to TRBJ1-6, with D maybe TRBD1 (6 bases). Germline V lookup: CDR1 SGHNT, CDR2 YYREEE (reference sequence). The CDR3 extends over 15 amino acids. Trimming cost V 0 bases and J 6 bases, with 10 bases left between them. This CDR3 is CASSLDQGTNSPLHF. CDR3 DNA (partial): TGTGCCAGCAGCTTGGATCAGGGGACTAATTCACCC.

In the case of this clone: From the germline J gene comes the end of the CDR3, since the read stops 3 residues before it. This chain joins TRBV6-2 or TRBV6-3 and TRBJ2-7; 7 bases match TRBD2. Germline V gives CDR1 MNHEY, CDR2 SVGEGT. The V segment lost 7 bases and the J segment 1 base; nucleotides outside the gene matches: 16. The CDR3 runs 17 residues. The CDR3 loop is CASTRLRGTKGSYEQYF. CDR3 bases read: TGTGCCAGCACTAGGCTCCGGGGGACTAAGGGGTCCTACGAG.

Details on this clone: Sequencing ends 3 residues short of the CDR3 end; the germline J gene provides the rest. The rearrangement uses TRBV19 and TRBJ2-1; the D gene is possibly TRBD2 (7 bases). The germline gives CDR1 LNHDA, CDR2 SQIVND (reference sequence). CDR3 length: 16 amino acids. Trimming took 7 bases from V and 7 from J, leaving 23 bases between them. The CDR3 bases that were read are TGTGCCAGTAACATGAGGCTCCCGAAGGGGGGGAATGAG. It is translated as CASNMRLPKGGNE. The entire CDR3 reads CASNMRLPKGGNEQFF.

As for this clone: The observed sequence ends 3 residues before the CDR3 terminus, with the missing tail filled in from the germline J gene. The chain uses TRBV6-2 or TRBV6-3 and TRBJ2-6; 9 nucleotides match TRBD1. The germline V gene encodes CDR1 MNHEY and CDR2 SVGEGT. The CDR3 totals 16 residues. Unmatched junction bases numbered 4, after V lost 6 bases and J lost 1 base. The chain's CDR3 is CASSGQGTSGANVLTF. The covered CDR3 bases are TGTGCCAGCAGCGGACAGGGGACTTCTGGGGCCAACGTC.

Comments on this clone: The read gets to within 3 residues of the CDR3 end, and the germline J gene fills in the rest. The V gene is TRBV5-4, the J gene TRBJ2-3; TRBD2 matches at 12 bases. Germline trimming cut 3 bases from V and 4 bases from J; bases unmatched to any gene: 3. The CDR3 runs to 15 residues. Germline CDR1 reads SGHNT; CDR2 reads YYREEE (reference sequence). CDR3 protein: CASSWTSGKPDTQYF. The sequenced part of the CDR3 DNA is TGTGCCAGCAGCTGGACTAGCGGGAAGCCAGATACG.

As for this clone: Read coverage stops 3 residues before the CDR3 terminus; the germline J gene supplies the remainder. The gene calls are TRBV14 and TRBJ1-5; D not certain. The CDR3 runs 13 residues. Germline V gene data show CDR1 as SGHDN and CDR2 as FVKESK. V lost 4 bases and J lost 9, with 13 bases in between. The CDR3 loop is CASSPGPFGPQHF. The DNA read from the CDR3 is TGTGCCAGCAGCCCAGGTCCCTTCGGGCCC.